This TCR beta chain was sequenced for a study of blood T cell repertoires in COVID-19. Study context: Samples taken during acute and convalescent COVID-19 were collected in the United States, Italy and Spain. Sources were T cells, B-cell-depleted T cells, or PBMCs; the material itself was cDNA or gDNA.

Followed over time, Seattle patients had been enrolled while infection was active. The table came from immunoSEQ multiplex PCR; TCRdb's copy has only in-frame clones and leaves some out. The sample lists some 270,000 clones, 86% occurring once. This clone was detected once. This CDR3 is 13 amino acids long. Trimming shortened V by 3 bases and J by 9 bases, and 12 bases separated the two germline ends. From germline, CDR1 is MNHNS and CDR2 SASEGT. What was sequenced was peripheral blood. The TCR was taken from a woman older than 75 with COVID-19, enrolled during active disease. The V and J genes are TRBV6-1 and TRBJ2-1; tentatively, D is TRBD1 (5 bases). The CDR3 nucleotides are TGTGCCAGCAGTGAGATAGTTCAGGGTGAGCAGTTCTTC. Translation: CASSEIVQGEQFF.